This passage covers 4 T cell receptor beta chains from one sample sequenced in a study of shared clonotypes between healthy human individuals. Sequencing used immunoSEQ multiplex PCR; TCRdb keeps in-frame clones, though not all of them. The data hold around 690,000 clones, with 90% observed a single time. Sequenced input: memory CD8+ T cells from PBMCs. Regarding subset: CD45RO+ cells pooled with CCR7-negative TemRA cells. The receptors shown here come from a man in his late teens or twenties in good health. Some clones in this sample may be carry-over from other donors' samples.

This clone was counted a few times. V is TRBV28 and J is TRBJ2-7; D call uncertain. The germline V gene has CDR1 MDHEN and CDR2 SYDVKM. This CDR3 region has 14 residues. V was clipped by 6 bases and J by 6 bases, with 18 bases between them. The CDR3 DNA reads TGTGCCAGCAGCCCACGGCGAAGGCGGAGCGAGCAGTACTTC. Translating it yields CASSPRRRRSEQYF.

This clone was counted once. The CDR3 spells CASSFPRSRGTDTQYF. As DNA, the CDR3 is TGCGCCAGCAGCTTTCCGAGGAGCCGGGGCACAGATACGCAGTATTTT. The chain is built from TRBV5-1 and TRBJ2-3; D gene unclear. Trimming removed 2 bases from V and 1 base from J, with 14 bases in between. CDR1 is SGHRS and CDR2 is YFSETQ in the germline V gene. The length of the CDR3 is 16 residues.

In nucleotides, the CDR3 is TGTGCCAGCAGTGCCCTACAGGGAGGGCAGCCCCAGCATTTT. It is translated as CASSALQGGQPQHF. V usage is TRBV6-1 and J usage is TRBJ1-5, with D perhaps matching TRBD1 (6 bases). CDR3 length: 14 residues. Germline V lookup: CDR1 MNHNS, CDR2 SASEGT. Trimming removed 4 bases from V and 7 bases from J, with 14 bases in between.

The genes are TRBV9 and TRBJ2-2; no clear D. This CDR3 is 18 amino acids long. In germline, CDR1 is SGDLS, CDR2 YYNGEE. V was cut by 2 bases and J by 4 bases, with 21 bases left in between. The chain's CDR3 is CASSVEDQIRLSTGELFF. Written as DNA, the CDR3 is TGTGCCAGCAGCGTCGAGGACCAGATACGCCTGAGCACCGGGGAGCTGTTTTTT.